This T cell receptor beta chain emerged from a study of vaccination effects on CD4 cells after COVID-19. TCRdb's copy holds only in-frame clones and misses some; the assay was immunoSEQ multiplex PCR. The data show under 55,000 clones, with nearly 80% seen just once and approximately 6% held by the top ten. This CDR3 has 14 residues. With 3 bases removed from V and 1 base from J, the gap between germline ends came to 9 bases. The V gene's germline CDR1 is MNHNS and CDR2 SASEGT. Antigen-specific CD4+ T cell clonotypes were called by their expansion after viral peptide-pool culture in ViraFEST. Subsequent to less than twelve days of culture, CD4+ T cells were isolated. Neither prior SARS-CoV-2 infection nor positive nucleocapsid antibodies were present in the vaccine recipients. Half-medium replacement with IL-2 medium occurred on days 3 and 7. Of note for this clone: Its antigen is undetermined.

The specimen was CD4+ T cells from PBMCs cultured with HCoV-OC43 spike peptides, collected before COVID-19 vaccination. Subset of the sample: HCoV-OC43 spike overlapping peptide pool stimulation. The chain joins TRBV6-1 to TRBJ1-2, with D perhaps TRBD1 (5 bases). This TCR derives from a human donor who received a COVID-19 vaccine. The DNA of the CDR3 is TGTGCCAGCAGTGATCACCAGGGTAACTATGGCTACACCTTC. Translated, it gives CASSDHQGNYGYTF.